These 19 T cell receptor beta chains were sequenced from one sample in a study of T-cell memory formation after mild COVID-19. TCRdb re-called the 5' RACE reads with MiXCR, one entry per CDR3 protein. The sample consists of under 300,000 distinct CDR3 sequences, over 9% of them appearing once. Material: PBMCs or a T cell subset sorted from them (not recorded which). All receptors derive from a young man who had mild COVID-19 (a few samples of this study predate the infection). Cell type and time point are not known.

V gene TRBV6-5 combines with J gene TRBJ2-1; perhaps TRBD2 as D (5 bases). The germline V and J ends were trimmed by 7 bases and 9 bases, with 10 bases remaining between them. The CDR3 is 11 amino acids. Germline values: CDR1 MNHEY, CDR2 SVGAGI. For the CDR3, the DNA is TGTGCCAGCAACAGTGAGGGTGAGCAGTTCTTC. It specifies CASNSEGEQFF.

A few counts support this clonotype. This chain links TRBV28 with TRBJ1-1; no definite D call. Germline V gives CDR1 MDHEN, CDR2 SYDVKM. Trimming stripped 4 bases from V and 2 bases from J, with 14 bases between. This CDR3 has 15 amino acids. The CDR3 DNA reads as TGTGCCAGCAGTTCCCGGGGTTTGATAAACACTGAAGCTTTCTTT. It specifies CASSSRGLINTEAFF.

This clonotype has only a few counts. V gene TRBV12-3 or TRBV12-4 combines with J gene TRBJ2-7; D uncertain. V was pared by 6 bases and J by 2 bases, with 8 bases between. The CDR3 is 12 amino acids. In DNA, the CDR3 is TGTGCCAGCAGAAGTGGGACCTACGAGCAGTACTTC. Its protein is CASRSGTYEQYF.

The sample holds a few counts of this clonotype. The rearrangement links TRBV7-9 to TRBJ1-1; tentative D call: TRBD1 (6 bases). CDR1 and CDR2 (germline): SEHNR, FQNEAQ (reference sequence). V shed 4 bases and J shed 6 bases, with 12 bases lying between them. The length of the CDR3 is 13 residues. CDR3 sequence (DNA): TGTGCCAGCAGCTGGGGGGCAGGGCCTGAAGCTTTCTTT. It codes for CASSWGAGPEAFF.

This clonotype occurred many times. J is TRBJ1-1 and V is TRBV12-3 or TRBV12-4; D remains ambiguous. Trimming removed 3 bases at V and 6 bases at J, with 5 bases between. The CDR3 contains 11 residues. CDR3 sequence (DNA): TGTGCCAGCAGTTTCGTCGCTGAAGCTTTCTTT. Translating gives CASSFVAEAFF.

At least ten counts were recorded for this clonotype. This chain links TRBV12-3 or TRBV12-4 with TRBJ2-3, with D maybe TRBD1 (6 bases). The V and J ends lost 5 bases and 0 bases respectively, with 9 bases between them. The CDR3 covers 14 residues. The CDR3 spells CASSVQGSTDTQYF. The CDR3 bases are TGTGCCAGCAGTGTCCAGGGGAGCACAGATACGCAGTATTTT.

The chain links TRBV5-1 to TRBJ2-7; D is perhaps TRBD2 (5 bases). Trimming stripped 6 bases from V and 2 bases from J, with 18 bases between. The germline V gene has CDR1 SGHRS and CDR2 YFSETQ. This CDR3 contains 15 residues. The CDR3 reads CASNTRVGSPYEQYF. The CDR3 nucleotides read TGCGCCAGCAACACTCGGGTAGGGAGCCCCTACGAGCAGTACTTC.

In its sample, this clonotype was seen a few times. The rearrangement links TRBV29-1 to TRBJ2-3, with D perhaps matching TRBD1 (6 bases). The CDR3 extends over 15 amino acids. The V end lost 2 bases, the J end lost 5 bases, and 17 bases lay between the germline ends. Germline assignment: CDR1 SQVTM and CDR2 ANQGSEA. The CDR3: CSVERGRGEIDTQYF. The CDR3 DNA is TGCAGCGTTGAAAGGGGCAGGGGTGAGATAGATACGCAGTATTTT.

This clonotype was detected ten times or more. The rearrangement joins TRBV21-1 to TRBJ2-5; the D segment call TRBD1 is taken from the table without a DNA check. TRBV21-1 is annotated as a pseudogene. CDR3 size: 15 residues. DNA of the CDR3: TGTGCCAGCACCAAGACCGCCGGGGTCGGGGAGACCCAGTACTTC. Its translation is CASTKTAGVGETQYF.

This clonotype was seen a handful of times. This chain connects TRBV3-1 to TRBJ2-1; a possible D gene is TRBD2 (6 bases). Germline values: CDR1 LGHDT, CDR2 YNNKEL (reference sequence). The CDR3 is 15 amino acids. V was clipped by 4 bases and J by 9 bases, with 19 bases between them. The CDR3 reads CASSPLPAGISEQFF. The CDR3 nucleotides read TGTGCCAGCAGCCCTCTTCCCGCGGGGATATCTGAGCAGTTCTTC.

This clonotype came up many times. V is TRBV5-4 and J is TRBJ1-1; no firm D call. The CDR3 totals 15 residues. V lost 0 bases and J 1 base, leaving 10 bases between the germline ends. CDR1 and CDR2 from the germline V gene are SGHNT and YYREEE (reference sequence). The CDR3 nucleotides read TGTGCCAGCAGCTTGGAGGTGTGGGAGAACACTGAAGCTTTCTTT. Protein: CASSLEVWENTEAFF.

The chain uses TRBV5-6 and TRBJ2-3; no clear D. Germline CDR1 reads SGHDT; CDR2 reads YYEEEE. V was trimmed by 1 base and J by 4 bases, leaving 4 bases between them. CDR3 size: 12 residues. The CDR3 DNA sequence: TGTGCCAGCAGCTTGAAGCCAGATACGCAGTATTTT. Encoded protein: CASSLKPDTQYF. Variable domain in full (rest from reference TRBV5-6 and TRBJ2-3): DAGVTQSPTHLIKTRGQQVTLRCSPKSGHDTVSWYQQALGQGPQFIFQYYEEEERQRGNFPDRFSGHQFPNYSSELNVNALLLGDSALYLCASSLKPDTQYFGPGTRLTVL.

V usage is TRBV7-9 and J usage is TRBJ2-1, with TRBD2 matching 10 bases. The CDR3 runs 15 residues. The V gene end was trimmed by 5 bases and the J gene end by 3 bases; junction bases not matched to a gene: 4. CDR1 SEHNR and CDR2 FQNEAQ come from the germline V gene (reference sequence). The chain's CDR3 is CASSPGLADYNEQFF. The DNA for the CDR3 is TGTGCCAGCAGCCCCGGACTAGCGGACTACAATGAGCAGTTCTTC.

V gene TRBV25-1 combines with J gene TRBJ2-5; D tentatively fits TRBD1 or TRBD2 (5 bases each). Germline loops: CDR1 MGHDK, CDR2 SYGVNS. V dropped 5 bases and J dropped 1 base, with 20 bases sitting between them. The CDR3 runs 17 residues. CDR3 coding DNA: TGTGCCAGCAGTCGAACGAGGGCAGACAGCCTCCAAGAGACCCAGTACTTC. It specifies CASSRTRADSLQETQYF.

This clonotype was detected a few times. The gene calls are TRBV7-2 and TRBJ1-4; D may be TRBD1 (6 bases). V lost 0 bases, J lost 13 bases, and 12 bases lay in between. CDR1 is SGHTA and CDR2 is FQGNSA in the germline V gene. This CDR3 comprises 13 residues. The CDR3: CASSLAFGTILFF. As DNA, the CDR3 is TGTGCCAGCAGCTTAGCCTTCGGGACAATACTGTTTTTT.

V is TRBV18 and J is TRBJ1-6, with a weak D call TRBD1 (5 bases). CDR3 length: 14 amino acids. In germline, CDR1 is KGHSH, CDR2 LQKENI. V shed 4 bases and J shed 7 bases, with 11 bases lying between them. The CDR3 reads CASSQGGANSPLHF. The CDR3 nucleotides read TGTGCCAGCTCACAAGGTGGGGCAAATTCACCCCTCCACTTT.

This clonotype was seen more than once but under ten times. V and J are TRBV12-3 or TRBV12-4 and TRBJ1-2, with D tentatively TRBD1 (5 bases). This CDR3 region has 14 residues. Trimming left V 6 bases short and J 4 bases short, with 15 bases between. The CDR3 here is CASRATAESYGYTF. DNA of the CDR3: TGTGCCAGCAGAGCGACAGCAGAATCCTATGGCTACACCTTC.

This clonotype was detected a few times. The junction departs from germline at one end; a sequencing error may be responsible. V is TRBV4-2 and J is TRBJ2-1; a weak D match, TRBD2 (6 bases). Germline assignment: CDR1 LGHNA and CDR2 YNFKEQ. The CDR3 runs 12 residues. This chain's CDR3 is CASSPETRSLNF. In nucleotides, the CDR3 is TGTGCCAGCAGCCCCGAGACTAGGAGCCTCAACTTC.

V and J are TRBV10-1 and TRBJ1-6, with TRBD1 matching over 11 bases. This CDR3 region has 13 residues. Germline values: CDR1 WNHNN, CDR2 SYGVQD (reference sequence). The V segment lost 6 bases and the J segment 8 bases; nucleotides outside the gene matches: 0. The CDR3 region is CASRGQGDSPLHF. The CDR3 bases are TGCGCCAGCAGGGGACAGGGGGATTCACCCCTCCACTTT.